Listed here are 30 T cell receptor beta chains from one sample, sequenced in a study of blood T cell repertoires in COVID-19. Measured with immunoSEQ multiplex PCR; TCRdb has only the in-frame clones, and not every one. The sample shows some 15,000 clones, roughly 86% of them seen only once. The sequenced sample consisted of peripheral blood. The receptors come from a human donor in a cohort sampled during active COVID-19.

The chain recombines TRBV9 with TRBJ2-3; 8 bases are a match to TRBD2. Germline assignment: CDR1 SGDLS and CDR2 YYNGEE. This CDR3 is built from 15 residues. V was clipped by 3 bases and J by 5 bases; unmatched bases: 8. The CDR3 region is CASSEMAGGIDTQYF. The CDR3 nucleotides are TGTGCCAGCAGCGAGATGGCGGGAGGAATAGATACGCAGTATTTT.

CDR3 DNA sequence: TGTGCCAGTAGGGGACAGGGGCCCCGAGGCACTGAAGCTTTCTTT. Its translation: CASRGQGPRGTEAFF. The chain joins TRBV19 to TRBJ1-1, with 10 bases fitting TRBD1. In germline, CDR1 is LNHDA, CDR2 SQIVND (reference sequence). The junction had 8 bases not matched to a gene; V was cut back by 6 bases and J by 4 bases. The CDR3 extends over 15 amino acids.

This chain links TRBV4-2 with TRBJ2-1; 8 bases match TRBD2. Germline V lookup: CDR1 LGHNA, CDR2 YNFKEQ. The ends lost 4 bases at V and 0 bases at J; junction bases unmatched: 2. CDR3 length: 15 residues. CDR3 residues: CASSRGTSSYNEQFF. For the CDR3, the DNA is TGTGCCAGCAGCCGCGGGACTAGCTCCTACAATGAGCAGTTCTTC.

The chain is built from TRBV12-3 or TRBV12-4 and TRBJ1-2, with TRBD1 as a possible D gene (5 bases). This CDR3 contains 13 residues. Trimming shortened V by 3 bases and J by 4 bases, and 9 bases separated the two germline ends. The DNA for the CDR3 is TGTGCCAGCAGTTTGGGGCAGTCCTATGGCTACACCTTC. Translated, it gives CASSLGQSYGYTF.

This clone was recorded once. This chain joins TRBV28 and TRBJ2-4, with D perhaps TRBD1 (7 bases). Germline CDR1 MDHEN, CDR2 SYDVKM. CDR3 size: 14 residues. Trimming took off 2 bases at V and 9 bases at J, with 14 bases between the two ends. This CDR3 reads CASSLRQGGGIQYF. Written as DNA, the CDR3 is TGTGCCAGCAGTTTACGCCAGGGGGGCGGCATTCAGTACTTC. Drawing the rest from reference TRBV28 and TRBJ2-4, the complete variable domain is DVKVTQSSRYLVKRTGEKVFLECVQDMDHENMFWYRQDPGLGLRLIYFSYDVKMKEKGDIPEGYSVSREKKERFSLILESASTNQTSMYLCASSLRQGGGIQYFGAGTRLSVL.

The chain's CDR3 is CATGQGAMYEQYF. In nucleotides, the CDR3 is TGTGCCACCGGACAGGGGGCTATGTACGAGCAGTACTTC. The rearrangement uses TRBV10-3 and TRBJ2-7; 11 positions match TRBD1. Germline V lookup: CDR1 ENHRY, CDR2 SYGVKD. This CDR3 is 13 amino acids long. V lost 10 bases and J lost 4; bases outside the gene matches: 6.

V and J are TRBV27 and TRBJ2-7, with 11 bases lining up with TRBD2. Germline V CDR1 and CDR2: MNHEY, SMNVEV (reference sequence). Trimming cost V 9 bases and J 5 bases; bases outside gene matches: 9. The CDR3 extends over 14 amino acids. The CDR3 loop is CASLAGGPGHEQYF. The CDR3 bases are TGTGCCAGTTTAGCGGGAGGGCCGGGCCACGAGCAGTACTTC.

In this sample, this clone turned up a few times. The chain employs TRBV2 and TRBJ1-2, with D tentatively TRBD1 (5 bases). V was trimmed by 7 bases and J by 8 bases, leaving 23 bases between them. This CDR3 region has 15 residues. The V gene's germline CDR1 is SNHLY and CDR2 FYNNEI. CDR3 sequence (DNA): TGTGCCAGCAACCCACAATCGGGGACTACAAGAGGCTACACCTTC. Amino acid sequence: CASNPQSGTTRGYTF.

The chain carries TRBV19 and TRBJ1-4; D gene uncertain. V was pared by 2 bases and J by 0 bases, with 10 bases between. The CDR3 is 16 residues long. Germline V gives CDR1 LNHDA, CDR2 SQIVND (reference sequence). This CDR3 reads CASSISRRPTNEKLFF. DNA for the CDR3: TGTGCCAGTAGTATATCAAGGAGACCAACTAATGAAAAACTGTTTTTT. The complete variable domain, with remaining parts taken from reference TRBV19 and TRBJ1-4, reads DGGITQSPKYLFRKEGQNVTLSCEQNLNHDAMYWYRQDPGQGLRLIYYSQIVNDFQKGDIAEGYSVSREKKESFPLTVTSAQKNPTAFYLCASSISRRPTNEKLFFGSGTQLSVL.

The chain employs TRBV29-1 and TRBJ2-5; no clear D. The CDR3 is made up of 13 amino acids. Per germline, CDR1 SQVTM and CDR2 ANQGSEA. V was clipped by 6 bases and J by 4 bases, with 15 bases between them. CDR3 residues: CSVGFTVGETQYF. The CDR3, as DNA: TGCAGCGTGGGCTTCACAGTGGGAGAGACCCAGTACTTC.

The chain uses TRBV2 and TRBJ2-1; TRBD2 matches 7 bases. The CDR3 is 14 amino acids. The V gene's germline CDR1 is SNHLY and CDR2 FYNNEI. V trimming: 6 bases; J trimming: 10 bases; junction bases outside the gene matches: 12. CDR3 region: CASRASTSTGEQFF. For the CDR3, the DNA is TGTGCCAGCAGGGCGTCGACTAGCACGGGCGAGCAGTTCTTC.

The V and J genes are TRBV9 and TRBJ1-4; 7 bases fit TRBD1. Trimming at V came to 4 bases and at J to 5 bases, leaving 8 bases not matched to a gene. The CDR3 covers 15 residues. The germline V gene has CDR1 SGDLS and CDR2 YYNGEE. In DNA, the CDR3 is TGTGCCAGCAGCTCTTCGACAGGGATCAATGAAAAACTGTTTTTT. Residues: CASSSSTGINEKLFF.

The chain links TRBV11-2 to TRBJ2-4; possibly TRBD2 for D (5 bases). The V gene lost 5 bases and the J gene lost 6 bases, with 14 bases spanning the gap. Germline V lookup: CDR1 SGHAT, CDR2 FQNNGV. CDR3 length equals 14 residues. The CDR3 region is CASSPAGGLNIQYF. As DNA, the CDR3 is TGTGCCAGCAGCCCCGCGGGTGGCCTAAACATTCAGTACTTC.

J is TRBJ2-3 and V is TRBV7-2; D is unclear. Trimming left V 1 base short and J 7 bases short, with 6 bases between. This CDR3 spans 12 amino acids. Germline V CDR1 and CDR2: SGHTA, FQGNSA. The CDR3 loop is CASSLGVNTQYF. The DNA for the CDR3 is TGTGCCAGCAGCTTAGGCGTAAATACGCAGTATTTT.

This rearrangement joins TRBV4-2 to TRBJ2-5; weak D call: TRBD1 (6 bases). The CDR3 spans 16 residues. V shed 1 base and J shed 2 bases, with 14 bases lying between them. The V gene's germline CDR1 is LGHNA and CDR2 YNFKEQ. CDR3 DNA sequence: TGTGCCAGCAGCCAAGTGCAGGGGTCTAATCAAGAGACCCAGTACTTC. Translated: CASSQVQGSNQETQYF.

This clone appeared a few times. The V gene is TRBV5-1, the J gene TRBJ1-5; perhaps TRBD1 as D (5 bases). The germline CDR1 and CDR2 sequences are SGHRS and YFSETQ. The ends were cut back, 5 bases at V and 3 bases at J, with 15 bases in the middle. The CDR3 runs to 15 residues. CDR3 DNA sequence: TGCGCCAGCAGGCAAGACGACAGTTACAATCAGCCCCAGCATTTT. Its translation is CASRQDDSYNQPQHF. Supplemented by reference TRBV5-1 and TRBJ1-5, the full variable domain reads KAGVTQTPRYLIKTRGQQVTLSCSPISGHRSVSWYQQTPGQGLQFLFEYFSETQRNKGNFPGRFSGRQFSNSRSEMNVSTLELGDSALYLCASRQDDSYNQPQHFGDGTRLSIL.

The chain has TRBV10-3 and TRBJ2-3; TRBD1 matches at 7 bases. Germline lookup yields CDR1 ENHRY and CDR2 SYGVKD. J lost 6 bases, V lost 0 bases, and 6 bases had no gene match. The CDR3 totals 15 residues. CDR3 in DNA: TGTGCCATCAGTGAGTCGCAACAGGGGTTTGATACGCAGTATTTT. As protein: CAISESQQGFDTQYF.

V and J are TRBV7-8 and TRBJ2-5; TRBD2 is a possible D gene (5 bases). V was cut by 4 bases and J by 1 base, with 10 bases left in between. This CDR3 has 14 amino acids. Germline assignment: CDR1 SGHVS and CDR2 FQNEAQ. CDR3 region: CASSSRDFQETQYF. In DNA form, the CDR3 reads TGTGCCAGCAGCTCGAGGGATTTCCAAGAGACCCAGTACTTC.

J is TRBJ2-5 and V is TRBV2; the match to TRBD2 covers 9 bases. V lost 4 bases, J lost 2 bases, and 5 bases stayed unmatched. The CDR3 is made up of 15 amino acids. CDR1 SNHLY and CDR2 FYNNEI come from the germline V gene. CDR3 protein: CASSVPAGGQETQYF. The CDR3 DNA sequence: TGTGCCAGCAGTGTACCAGCGGGGGGTCAAGAGACCCAGTACTTC. The variable domain in full, with the rest retrieved from reference TRBV2 and TRBJ2-5, is EPEVTQTPSHQVTQMGQEVILRCVPISNHLYFYWYRQILGQKVEFLVSFYNNEISEKSEIFDDQFSVERPDGSNFTLKIRSTKLEDSAMYFCASSVPAGGQETQYFGPGTRLLVL.

This CDR3 reads CASSILAGVRDTQYF. CDR3 nucleotide sequence: TGTGCCAGCAGCATATTAGCGGGAGTGCGGGATACGCAGTATTTT. The V call is TRBV7-2, the J call TRBJ2-3, with 9 bases aligning to TRBD2. CDR3 length: 15 residues. Germline CDR1 reads SGHTA; CDR2 reads FQGNSA. V was pared by 5 bases and J by 6 bases, with 9 bases of the junction left unmatched.

This chain links TRBV7-9 with TRBJ2-1; TRBD2 matches 10 bases. J gave up 8 bases and V 5 bases, and 9 bases lay outside the gene matches. Germline V gives CDR1 SEHNR, CDR2 FQNEAQ (reference sequence). This CDR3 spans 15 amino acids. CDR3 sequence reads: CASSTASGSFDEQFF. The CDR3 DNA follows: TGTGCCAGCAGCACGGCTAGCGGGAGCTTCGATGAGCAGTTCTTC. Full variable domain (missing parts from reference TRBV7-9 and TRBJ2-1): DTGVSQNPRHKITKRGQNVTFRCDPISEHNRLYWYRQTLGQGPEFLTYFQNEAQLEKSRLLSDRFSAERPKGSFSTLEIQRTEQGDSAMYLCASSTASGSFDEQFFGPGTRLTVL.

This chain connects TRBV19 to TRBJ2-1; the match to TRBD1 covers 11 bases. The J segment lost 10 bases and the V segment lost 5 bases, leaving 7 bases of the junction unmatched. CDR1 LNHDA and CDR2 SQIVND come from the germline V gene (reference sequence). CDR3 size: 14 residues. The CDR3 DNA reads TGTGCCAGTAGTGAAGGACAGGGGGCACGGGAGCAGTTCTTC. Protein: CASSEGQGAREQFF.

This chain uses TRBV5-4 with TRBJ1-2; a weak D match, TRBD1 (6 bases). The CDR3 length is 17 residues. Deletions cut 5 bases from V and 2 bases from J, with 22 bases between. Germline CDR1 is SGHNT and CDR2 is YYREEE (reference sequence). CDR3 coding DNA: TGTGCCAGCAGGCCCGGGGGGCTTGAAGGGGTCAACTATGGCTACACCTTC. Protein product: CASRPGGLEGVNYGYTF.

The rearrangement links TRBV28 to TRBJ2-2; 11 positions agree with TRBD1. From germline, CDR1 is MDHEN and CDR2 SYDVKM. This CDR3 region has 16 residues. J gave up 5 bases and V 6 bases, and 8 bases lay outside the gene matches. DNA of the CDR3: TGTGCCAGCAGGCGGACAGGGGGCGTCTTTACCGGGGAGCTGTTTTTT. The encoded protein is CASRRTGGVFTGELFF.

The chain recombines TRBV7-9 with TRBJ2-7; D call uncertain. The CDR3 spans 11 residues. CDR1 and CDR2 from the germline V gene are SEHNR and FQNEAQ (reference sequence). Trimming removed 3 bases from V and 4 bases from J, with 4 bases in between. The CDR3 spells CASSFRYEQYF. The DNA for the CDR3 is TGTGCCAGCAGCTTTCGTTACGAGCAGTACTTC.

V usage is TRBV5-4 and J usage is TRBJ2-3, with TRBD2 matching over 15 bases. Looked up from germline, CDR1 is SGHNT and CDR2 is YYREEE (reference sequence). With V trimmed by 4 bases and J by 4 bases, 7 bases remained unmatched. This CDR3 is built from 17 residues. CDR3 amino acids: CASSRGLAGGGADTQYF. The CDR3 region has the DNA TGTGCCAGCAGCAGGGGACTAGCGGGAGGAGGGGCAGATACGCAGTATTTT.

The chain is built from TRBV5-4 and TRBJ2-1, with TRBD2 matching over 7 bases. The CDR3 sequence is 17 residues long. The ends lost 3 bases at V and 4 bases at J; junction bases unmatched: 13. Germline CDR1 reads SGHNT; CDR2 reads YYREEE (reference sequence). The CDR3 DNA follows: TGTGCCAGCAGCTCTGGGGGGGAGCGGGCTTATTACAATGAGCAGTTCTTC. It is translated as CASSSGGERAYYNEQFF.

In DNA, the CDR3 is TGTGCCAGCAGCCAAGACAGGGGGCGGGAGACCCAGTACTTC. As protein: CASSQDRGRETQYF. The chain has TRBV4-2 and TRBJ2-5, with 8 bases aligning to TRBD1. V shed 0 bases, J shed 5 bases, and the junction held 2 bases outside the gene matches. Germline CDR1 and CDR2: LGHNA and YNFKEQ. This CDR3 has 14 amino acids.

V usage is TRBV21-1 and J usage is TRBJ2-6; TRBD2, the table's D call, lacks a check against the DNA. TRBV21-1 is a known pseudogene. The CDR3 sequence is 20 residues long. The CDR3 region has the DNA TGTGCCAGCAGCATTTGGACAAAGCGGGAGGGCCGCCCTGGGGCCAACGTCCTGACTTTC. As protein: CASSIWTKREGRPGANVLTF.

V gene TRBV30 combines with J gene TRBJ2-3, with a weak D call TRBD2 (7 bases). CDR1 GTSNPN and CDR2 SVGIG come from the germline V gene (reference sequence). The CDR3 totals 14 residues. With 0 bases removed from V and 4 bases from J, the gap between germline ends came to 11 bases. The DNA of the CDR3 is TGTGCCTGGAGTGTCGGGGGGCAACCAGATACGCAGTATTTT. Translation: CAWSVGGQPDTQYF.